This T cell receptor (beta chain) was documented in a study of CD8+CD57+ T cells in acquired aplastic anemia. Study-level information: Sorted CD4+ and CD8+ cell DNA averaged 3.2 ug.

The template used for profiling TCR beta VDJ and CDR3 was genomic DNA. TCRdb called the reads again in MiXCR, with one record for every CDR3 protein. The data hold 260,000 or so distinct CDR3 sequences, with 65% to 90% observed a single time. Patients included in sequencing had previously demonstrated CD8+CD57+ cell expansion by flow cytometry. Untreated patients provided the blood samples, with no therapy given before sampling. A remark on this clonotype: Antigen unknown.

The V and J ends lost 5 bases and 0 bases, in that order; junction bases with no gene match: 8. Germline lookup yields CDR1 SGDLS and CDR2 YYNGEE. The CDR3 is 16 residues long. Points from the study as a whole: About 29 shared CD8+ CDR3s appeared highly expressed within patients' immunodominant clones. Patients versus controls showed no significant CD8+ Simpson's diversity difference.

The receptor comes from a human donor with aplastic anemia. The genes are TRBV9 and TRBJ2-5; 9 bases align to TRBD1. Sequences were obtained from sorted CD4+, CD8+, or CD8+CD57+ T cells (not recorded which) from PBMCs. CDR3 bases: TGTGCCAGCAGTAAACGACAGGGGGGGTACCAAGAGACCCAGTACTTC. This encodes CASSKRQGGYQETQYF. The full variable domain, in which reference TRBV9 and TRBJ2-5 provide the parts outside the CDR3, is DSGVTQTPKHLITATGQRVTLRCSPRSGDLSVYWYQQSLDQGLQFLIQYYNGEERAKGNILERFSAQQFPDLHSELNLSSLELGDSALYFCASSKRQGGYQETQYFGPGTRLLVL.